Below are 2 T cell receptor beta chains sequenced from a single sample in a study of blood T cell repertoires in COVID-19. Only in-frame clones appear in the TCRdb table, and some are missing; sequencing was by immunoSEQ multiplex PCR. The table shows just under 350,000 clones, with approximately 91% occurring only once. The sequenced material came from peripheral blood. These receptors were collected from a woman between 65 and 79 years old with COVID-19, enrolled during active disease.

The CDR3 DNA follows: TGTGCCAGCAGTACAGGGGACAATCAGCCCCAGCATTTT. It specifies CASSTGDNQPQHF. V and J are TRBV2 and TRBJ1-5; 7 nucleotides line up with TRBD1. The germline V gene has CDR1 SNHLY and CDR2 FYNNEI. Germline trimming cut 5 bases from V and 3 bases from J; bases unmatched to any gene: 1. The CDR3 covers 13 residues.

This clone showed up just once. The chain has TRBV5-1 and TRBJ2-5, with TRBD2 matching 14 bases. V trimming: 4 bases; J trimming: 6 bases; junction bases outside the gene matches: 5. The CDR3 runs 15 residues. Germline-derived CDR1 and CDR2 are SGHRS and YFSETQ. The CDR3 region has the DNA TGCGCCAGCAGCACCGGGACTAGCGGGGGAAAGACCCAGTACTTC. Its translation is CASSTGTSGGKTQYF.